This TCR beta chain derives from a study of blood T cell repertoires in COVID-19. The CDR3 contains 13 residues. CDR1 is MNHEY, CDR2 SVGEGT, per germline. The data were produced by immunoSEQ multiplex PCR, yet TCRdb's version contains in-frame clones alone and is incomplete. The table has a few hundred thousand clones, around 82% seen once. As concerns this clone: At one end the junction does not follow the germline gene, possibly because of a read error.

V gene TRBV6-2 or TRBV6-3 combines with J gene TRBJ2-7; 9 bases are shared with TRBD2. This receptor was taken from a human donor in a cohort sampled during active COVID-19. The sample consisted of peripheral blood. The CDR3 loop reads CASTPSSGTRSHF. The DNA for the CDR3 is TGTGCCAGCACCCCATCTAGCGGGACTAGGTCGCACTTC.